This T cell receptor beta chain was found in a study of blood T cell repertoires in COVID-19. Overall study: T cells, B-cell-depleted T cells, or PBMCs provided the cDNA or gDNA that served as material.

In the source study's methods: Researchers report that nucleated cell counts were estimated from reference gene primer amplification. The assay was immunoSEQ multiplex PCR, and TCRdb's table has in-frame clones only and misses some. That table gives V, J and clone size, and the DNA gave D and trimming. The table records 84,000 or so clones, around 83% of them present only once. This clone was seen more than once but under ten times. Germline V gene data show CDR1 as KGHSH and CDR2 as LQKENI. With V trimmed by 1 base and J by 6 bases, 8 bases remained unmatched. This CDR3 region has 15 residues. The TCR comes from an elderly man with active or convalescent COVID-19. Input material: peripheral blood. The V gene is TRBV18, the J gene TRBJ1-2; TRBD1 agrees at 7 bases. CDR3 coding DNA: TGTGCCAGCTCACCACAGAAACAGGGGTTTGATGGCTACACCTTC. This encodes CASSPQKQGFDGYTF.